A single sample is the source of the 29 T cell receptor beta chains below, sequenced in a study of blood T cell repertoires in COVID-19. The method was immunoSEQ multiplex PCR; TCRdb's version includes in-frame clones alone and lacks a portion of them. The sample lists 45,000 to 55,000 clones, around 84% occurring once. The sample was peripheral blood. The receptors here all came from a man aged 65-85 years with active COVID-19.

The gene calls are TRBV21-1 and TRBJ1-2; whether TRBD1, the table's D call, matches the DNA was not checked. TRBV21-1 is annotated as a pseudogene. The CDR3 has 18 amino acids. The CDR3 loop reads CASSKMEGTGPSGRGYTF. The CDR3 DNA reads as TGTGCCAGCAGCAAAATGGAGGGGACAGGTCCCTCGGGAAGGGGCTACACCTTC.

This clone was counted a few times. The chain uses TRBV11-3 and TRBJ1-1, with 7 bases that match TRBD1. Trimming removed 4 bases from V and 0 bases from J; junction bases left unmatched: 5. This CDR3 is 15 amino acids long. Germline V gives CDR1 SGHNT, CDR2 YENEEA. CDR3 residues: CASSSYRGMNTEAFF. CDR3 sequence (DNA): TGTGCCAGCAGCTCGTACAGGGGCATGAACACTGAAGCTTTCTTT.

The chain couples TRBV3-1 (or the pseudogene TRBV3-2) to TRBJ1-3; a weak D match, TRBD1 (6 bases). The CDR3 totals 18 residues. CDR1 LGHDT and CDR2 YNNKEL come from the germline V gene (reference sequence). Between the trimmed V and J ends, which lost 0 bases and 4 bases, there was a span of 19 bases. The CDR3, as DNA: TGTGCCAGCAGCCAAGATATTAACCCCCAGGGGCAAGGAAACACCATATATTTT. This gives the protein CASSQDINPQGQGNTIYF.

This clone was seen more than once but under ten times. The chain has TRBV7-2 and TRBJ1-2; unclear D gene. This CDR3 has 14 residues. Germline V lookup: CDR1 SGHTA, CDR2 FQGNSA. The germline V and J ends were trimmed by 2 bases and 1 base, with 8 bases remaining between them. The DNA of the CDR3 is TGTGCCAGCAGCTTAAGCCGACTTAACTATGGCTACACCTTC. Its translation is CASSLSRLNYGYTF.

This sequence joins TRBV2 and TRBJ2-5; 11 bases are a match to TRBD1. V lost 1 base and J lost 5; bases outside the gene matches: 3. This CDR3 spans 15 amino acids. The V gene's germline CDR1 is SNHLY and CDR2 FYNNEI. CDR3 nucleotides: TGTGCCAGCAGTGAAGTTGGGACAGGGGGGGAGACCCAGTACTTC. Amino acids: CASSEVGTGGETQYF.

As regards this clone: Relative to the germline gene, one junction end is altered; a read error may explain this. The chain links TRBV19 to TRBJ2-7, with TRBD2 matching 14 bases. Germline-derived CDR1 and CDR2 are LNHDA and SQIVND (reference sequence). This CDR3 is 13 amino acids long. CDR3: CASTATSGGARLF. CDR3 DNA sequence: TGTGCCAGTACCGCGACTAGCGGGGGGGCCCGTTTATTC.

This clone was picked up one time. J is TRBJ2-3 and V is TRBV29-1; 9 bases agree with TRBD2. Germline V CDR1 and CDR2: SQVTM, ANQGSEA. This CDR3 contains 11 residues. The V segment lost 3 bases and the J segment 11 bases; nucleotides outside the gene matches: 3. The CDR3 sequence: CSVEGGGVQYF. CDR3 nucleotide sequence: TGCAGCGTTGAGGGCGGGGGGGTGCAGTATTTT.

The chain employs TRBV5-4 and TRBJ2-5; the match to TRBD2 covers 7 bases. J lost 5 bases, V lost 4 bases, and 11 bases had no gene match. Germline values: CDR1 SGHNT, CDR2 YYREEE (reference sequence). The CDR3 spans 15 residues. CDR3 nucleotides: TGTGCCAGCAGCCCCCCCGGGGGGAGAAGGGAGACCCAGTACTTC. Translated, it gives CASSPPGGRRETQYF.

The chain uses TRBV27 and TRBJ2-7, with TRBD1 matching 7 bases. The trim removed 8 bases at V and 0 bases at J, leaving 1 base unmatched. Germline V gene lookup returns CDR1 MNHEY and CDR2 SMNVEV (reference sequence). CDR3 length: 12 amino acids. CDR3 DNA sequence: TGTGCCAGCCGGGACAGCTCCTACGAGCAGTACTTC. Its translation is CASRDSSYEQYF.

The rearrangement joins TRBV14 to TRBJ1-1; D is unresolved. Between the trimmed V and J ends, which lost 2 bases and 0 bases, there was a span of 7 bases. The V gene's germline CDR1 is SGHDN and CDR2 FVKESK. The CDR3 is 14 amino acids. In DNA form, the CDR3 reads TGTGCCAGCAGCCAAAACAGAATGAACACTGAAGCTTTCTTT. As protein: CASSQNRMNTEAFF.

This clone was seen many times. This chain connects TRBV5-4 to TRBJ2-2; no clear D. Looked up from germline, CDR1 is SGHNT and CDR2 is YYREEE (reference sequence). The V end was cut by 10 bases, the J end by 3 bases, with 16 bases between. The CDR3 runs 14 residues. The DNA of the CDR3 is TGTGCCTTCCACGAGAGTACAGACACCGGGGAGCTGTTTTTT. It specifies CAFHESTDTGELFF.

The chain has TRBV6-5 and TRBJ1-2; 10 bases agree with TRBD1. The CDR3 spans 13 residues. Germline V CDR1 and CDR2: MNHEY, SVGAGI. V lost 4 bases to trimming and J lost 7 bases; unmatched junction nucleotides: 3. CDR3 DNA sequence: TGTGCCAGCAGTTCGACAGGGGGCCGTGGCTACACCTTC. It codes for CASSSTGGRGYTF.

By its share, this clone is medium-sized. The chain couples TRBV30 to TRBJ1-2; D ambiguous. This CDR3 is 14 amino acids long. V lost 7 bases and J 10 bases, leaving 25 bases between the germline ends. Germline-derived CDR1 and CDR2 are GTSNPN and SVGIG (reference sequence). CDR3 sequence (DNA): TGTGCCTCAACCTTGGAGACCATAATTAGTTCCTACACCTTC. This sequence encodes CASTLETIISSYTF.

The rearrangement uses TRBV6-2 or TRBV6-3 and TRBJ1-5; D not certain. The V end was cut by 8 bases, the J end by 5 bases, with 13 bases between. From germline, CDR1 is MNHEY and CDR2 SVGEGT. CDR3 length: 13 residues. CDR3 sequence (DNA): TGTGCCAGCGGTTCGGTAAACGATCAGCCCCAGCATTTT. Its translation: CASGSVNDQPQHF.

This clone came up once. V is TRBV5-1 and J is TRBJ1-1; possible D gene TRBD1, 5 bases. The CDR3 is 15 amino acids. Trimming left V 4 bases short and J 1 base short, with 14 bases between. The germline V gene encodes CDR1 SGHRS and CDR2 YFSETQ. CDR3 sequence reads: CASSVPGGGNTEAFF. The DNA of the CDR3 is TGCGCCAGCAGCGTACCGGGGGGTGGGAACACTGAAGCTTTCTTT.

V and J are TRBV9 and TRBJ2-1; the match to TRBD2 covers 7 bases. Trimming at V came to 7 bases and at J to 6 bases, leaving 13 bases not matched to a gene. From germline, CDR1 is SGDLS and CDR2 YYNGEE. There are 15 residues in the CDR3. Written as DNA, the CDR3 is TGTGCCAGCTCCCGAGGTGGGGGGGACGGCAATGAGCAGTTCTTC. This codes for CASSRGGGDGNEQFF.

V is TRBV6-5 and J is TRBJ2-5; D is perhaps TRBD2 (5 bases). Germline V gene lookup returns CDR1 MNHEY and CDR2 SVGAGI. The CDR3 is 14 residues long. V lost 0 bases, J lost 4 bases, and 9 bases lay in between. CDR3 sequence reads: CASSYSKGRETQYF. The CDR3 DNA follows: TGTGCCAGCAGTTACTCGAAAGGGAGAGAGACCCAGTACTTC.

This sequence joins TRBV10-3 and TRBJ1-4, with TRBD1 as a possible D gene (5 bases). CDR3 length equals 14 residues. V was clipped by 4 bases and J by 2 bases, with 8 bases between them. Looked up from germline, CDR1 is ENHRY and CDR2 is SYGVKD. This chain's CDR3 is CAISGPGTNEKLFF. The CDR3 DNA follows: TGTGCCATCAGTGGGCCAGGGACTAATGAAAAACTGTTTTTT.

Details on this clone: The same CDR3 also results from other DNA sequences found in this sample. The CDR3 loop reads CASSFQRGQETQYF. CDR3 DNA: TGTGCCAGCAGCTTCCAGCGGGGCCAAGAGACCCAGTACTTC. The rearrangement links TRBV7-2 to TRBJ2-5; 7 nucleotides agree with TRBD2. Trimming cost V 3 bases and J 1 base; bases outside gene matches: 2. CDR3 length equals 14 residues. Germline CDR1 and CDR2: SGHTA and FQGNSA.

CDR3 in DNA: TGTGCCAGCAGCACCCGGGACGGGAGTTTCACAGATACGCAGTATTTT. Translated: CASSTRDGSFTDTQYF. The chain joins TRBV7-9 to TRBJ2-3; possible D gene TRBD2, 6 bases. The V and J ends lost 5 bases and 2 bases respectively, with 17 bases between them. Looked up from germline, CDR1 is SEHNR and CDR2 is FQNEAQ (reference sequence). The CDR3 is made up of 16 amino acids. Full variable domain (rest looked up from reference TRBV7-9 and TRBJ2-3): DTGVSQNPRHKITKRGQNVTFRCDPISEHNRLYWYRQTLGQGPEFLTYFQNEAQLEKSRLLSDRFSAERPKGSFSTLEIQRTEQGDSAMYLCASSTRDGSFTDTQYFGPGTRLTVL.

V is TRBV3-1 (or the pseudogene TRBV3-2) and J is TRBJ2-2, with D maybe TRBD1 (6 bases). Trimming took 1 base from V and 7 from J, leaving 10 bases between them. In germline, CDR1 is LGHDT, CDR2 YNNKEL (reference sequence). The CDR3 spans 14 residues. CDR3 DNA sequence: TGTGCCAGCAGCCAAGCCAGGGGTGGCGGGGAGCTGTTTTTT. It specifies CASSQARGGGELFF.

The genes are TRBV2 and TRBJ1-5; perhaps TRBD1 as D (5 bases). Trimming cost V 4 bases and J 4 bases, with 14 bases left between them. The CDR3 totals 15 residues. Germline loops: CDR1 SNHLY, CDR2 FYNNEI. The CDR3: CASSVGRATNQPQHF. Here the CDR3 DNA reads TGTGCCAGCAGTGTGGGCAGGGCCACTAATCAGCCCCAGCATTTT.

The J gene is TRBJ2-2, the V gene TRBV3-1 (or the pseudogene TRBV3-2), with TRBD1 identical over 8 bases. Germline loops: CDR1 LGHDT, CDR2 YNNKEL (reference sequence). This CDR3 contains 15 residues. V lost 4 bases, J lost 1 base, and 2 bases stayed unmatched. In DNA, the CDR3 is TGTGCCAGCAGCCGCGACAGGGGGAACACCGGGGAGCTGTTTTTT. Translating it yields CASSRDRGNTGELFF.

This chain uses TRBV4-3 with TRBJ2-7, with 12 bases fitting TRBD1. The CDR3 consists of 16 residues. Germline V gene lookup returns CDR1 LGHNA and CDR2 YSLEER. Trimming cost V 1 base and J 5 bases; bases outside gene matches: 6. The CDR3 sequence: CASSQAPGTGGDEQYF. The DNA for the CDR3 is TGCGCCAGCAGCCAAGCCCCGGGGACAGGGGGCGACGAGCAGTACTTC.

This clone has just one count. V gene TRBV5-1 combines with J gene TRBJ2-2; no definite D call. The germline V gene has CDR1 SGHRS and CDR2 YFSETQ. There are 15 residues in the CDR3. The V gene lost 6 bases and the J gene lost 4 bases, with 16 bases spanning the gap. CDR3 in DNA: TGCGCCAGCACCAGGTCCGCCGCCGTCACCGGGGAGCTGTTTTTT. Translating it yields CASTRSAAVTGELFF.

The CDR3 DNA is TGTGCCAGCAGCTTAACCCGACAGGTGGCCTATGGCTACACCTTC. This sequence encodes CASSLTRQVAYGYTF. The chain is built from TRBV7-2 and TRBJ1-2, with D possibly TRBD1 on 6 matching bases. The V end was cut by 2 bases, the J end by 4 bases, with 14 bases between. The CDR3 length is 15 residues. The germline V gene encodes CDR1 SGHTA and CDR2 FQGNSA.

The gene calls are TRBV11-3 and TRBJ2-7; TRBD2 aligns across 8 bases. Germline trimming cut 3 bases from V and 5 bases from J; bases unmatched to any gene: 9. The germline V gene encodes CDR1 SGHNT and CDR2 YENEEA. The CDR3 runs to 15 residues. The DNA of the CDR3 is TGTGCCAGCAGCTTGTATACCCTGCGGGGGGACGAGCAGTACTTC. Translated: CASSLYTLRGDEQYF.

The chain employs TRBV5-3 and TRBJ2-7; a possible D gene is TRBD1 (5 bases). TRBV5-3 is placed among ORFs of uncertain function. This CDR3 is built from 15 residues. V dropped 6 bases and J dropped 3 bases, with 19 bases sitting between them. CDR3 residues: CARNPFYRTFYEQYF. CDR3 coding DNA: TGTGCCAGAAACCCCTTTTACAGGACCTTCTACGAGCAGTACTTC.

The CDR3 sequence is CASSSDRDYGYTF. The DNA of the CDR3 is TGTGCCAGCAGCTCGGACAGGGACTATGGCTACACCTTC. The chain employs TRBV11-2 and TRBJ1-2, with TRBD1 identical over 8 bases. The junction had 1 base not matched to a gene; V was cut back by 4 bases and J by 3 bases. The CDR3 has 13 residues. The germline V gene encodes CDR1 SGHAT and CDR2 FQNNGV.